One TCR beta chain is described in this entry. Its antigen is not known. The data originate from a study of cytomegalovirus exposure and HLA in healthy donors. Study observations and caveats: Analysis was performed later, and it showed HLA-associated TCR beta chains to be more clonally expanded than equally common others. According to an earlier analysis, most TCR beta V segments yielded productive rearrangements about 87% or about 30% of the time. TCR association rates varied by HLA locus in a later analysis, with DRB1 highest and HLA-C lowest.

The PCR was carried out with 60 Vbeta primers and 13 Jbeta primers. Generated by immunoSEQ multiplex PCR, the TCRdb table keeps only in-frame clones and is missing some. The sample lists under 150,000 clones, roughly 70% occurring once. The source is a woman in her thirties or forties in good health and CMV-seronegative. The sequenced material came from PBMCs.

This CDR3 reads CASSPMKQGDQPQHF. The CDR3 region has the DNA TGTGCCAGCAGCCCAATGAAACAGGGGGATCAGCCCCAGCATTTT. The chain is built from TRBV28 and TRBJ1-5, with 8 bases identical to TRBD1. There are 15 residues in the CDR3. The trim removed 6 bases at V and 5 bases at J, leaving 9 bases unmatched. The germline gives CDR1 MDHEN, CDR2 SYDVKM.